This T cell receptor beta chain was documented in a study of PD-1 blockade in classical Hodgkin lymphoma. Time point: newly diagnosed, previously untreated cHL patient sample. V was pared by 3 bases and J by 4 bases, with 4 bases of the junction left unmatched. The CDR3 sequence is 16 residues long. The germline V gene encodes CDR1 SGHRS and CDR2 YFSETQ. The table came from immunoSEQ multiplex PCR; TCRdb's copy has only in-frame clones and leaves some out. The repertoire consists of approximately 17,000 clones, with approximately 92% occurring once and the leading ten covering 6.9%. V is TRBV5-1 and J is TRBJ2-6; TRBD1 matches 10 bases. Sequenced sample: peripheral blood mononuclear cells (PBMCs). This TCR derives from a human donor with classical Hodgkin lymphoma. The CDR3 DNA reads TGCGCCAGCAGCTCCGGACAGGGGGTAGGGGCCAACGTCCTGACTTTC. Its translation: CASSSGQGVGANVLTF.